This is a list of T cell receptor beta chains from one sample in a study of shared clonotypes between healthy human individuals. Libraries were prepared by immunoSEQ multiplex PCR; TCRdb keeps only in-frame clonotypes and omits some of them. The repertoire includes 600,000 to 800,000 clones, over 60% of them detected once, and under 2% sits in the top ten. The sequencing sample was made of memory CD4+ T cells sorted from blood. All receptors derive from a woman in her 30s in good health. CDR3s include the opening cysteine and the closing phenylalanine or tryptophan.

15 | TRBJ2-3 | TRBV28 | CASSHQGAGTDTQYF
13 | TRBJ1-2 | TRBV28 | CAIQPRAGVGYTF
17 | TRBJ2-1 | TRBV5-1 | CASSLASNTGTYNEQFF
15 | TRBJ2-3 | TRBV5-1 | CASKFASESTDTQYF
13 | TRBJ1-1 | TRBV28 | CASRAQELTEAFF
15 | TRBJ2-4 | TRBV28 | CASSQGFLAKNIQYF
16 | TRBJ1-2 | TRBV10-3 | CAISVGETGPNYGYTF
15 | TRBJ2-1 | TRBV5-1 | CASSRDTLGYNEQFF
14 | TRBJ2-7 | TRBV6-5 | CASSYAASDHEQYF
12 | TRBJ2-7 | TRBV7-9 | CASSFTGYEQYF